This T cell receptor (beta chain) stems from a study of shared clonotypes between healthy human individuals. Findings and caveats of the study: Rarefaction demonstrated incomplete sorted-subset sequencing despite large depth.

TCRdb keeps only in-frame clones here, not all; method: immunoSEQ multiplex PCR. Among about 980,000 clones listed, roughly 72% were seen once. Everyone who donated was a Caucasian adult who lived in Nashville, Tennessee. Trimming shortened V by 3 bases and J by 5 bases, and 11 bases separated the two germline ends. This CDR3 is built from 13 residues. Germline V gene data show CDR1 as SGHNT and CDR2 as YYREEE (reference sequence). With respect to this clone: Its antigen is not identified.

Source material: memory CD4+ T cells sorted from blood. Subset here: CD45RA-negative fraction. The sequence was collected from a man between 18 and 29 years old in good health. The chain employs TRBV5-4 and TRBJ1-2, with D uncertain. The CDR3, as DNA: TGTGCCAGCAGCTCGCCCCAGAGTTATGGCTACACCTTC. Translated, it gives CASSSPQSYGYTF.